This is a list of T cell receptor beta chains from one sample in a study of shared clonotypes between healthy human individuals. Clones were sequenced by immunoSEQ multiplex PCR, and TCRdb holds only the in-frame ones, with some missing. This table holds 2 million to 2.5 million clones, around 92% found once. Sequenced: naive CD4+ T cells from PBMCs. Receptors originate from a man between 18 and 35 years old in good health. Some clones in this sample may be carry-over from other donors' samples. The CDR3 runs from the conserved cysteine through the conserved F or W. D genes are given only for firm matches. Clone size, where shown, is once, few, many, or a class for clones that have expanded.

CDR3aa: CASSDSFLSSYNEQFF
CDR3nt: TGTGCCAGCAGTGACTCGTTCCTGAGCTCCTACAATGAGCAGTTCTTC
d_gene: -
abundance: -
v_gene: TRBV6-4
j_gene: TRBJ2-1

CDR3aa: CASSLSGGELFF
CDR3nt: TGTGCCAGCAGTCTGAGTGGCGGGGAGCTGTTTTTT
d_gene: -
abundance: -
v_gene: TRBV27
j_gene: TRBJ2-2

CDR3aa: CSGRNERLGQKDTQYF
CDR3nt: TGCAGCGGGCGTAATGAGAGGTTGGGACAAAAAGATACGCAGTATTTT
d_gene: -
abundance: -
v_gene: TRBV29-1
j_gene: TRBJ2-3

CDR3aa: CASSSTGTLGETQYF
CDR3nt: TGTGCCAGCAGTTCAACCGGGACGCTCGGGGAGACCCAGTACTTC
d_gene: -
abundance: -
v_gene: TRBV28
j_gene: TRBJ2-5

CDR3aa: CAGADRVVNTEAFF
CDR3nt: TGTGCCGGGGCAGACAGGGTAGTGAACACTGAAGCTTTCTTT
d_gene: TRBD1
abundance: -
v_gene: TRBV6-5
j_gene: TRBJ1-1

CDR3aa: CASSTPGQGLTNEKLFF
CDR3nt: TGTGCCAGTAGTACCCCGGGACAGGGGTTGACTAATGAAAAACTGTTTTTT
d_gene: TRBD1
abundance: -
v_gene: TRBV19
j_gene: TRBJ1-4

CDR3aa: CASSPSESSYEQYF
CDR3nt: TGTGCCAGCTCACCGTCAGAGAGCTCCTACGAGCAGTACTTC
d_gene: -
abundance: -
v_gene: TRBV18
j_gene: TRBJ2-7

CDR3aa: CSVEGSRKAFF
CDR3nt: TGCAGCGTTGAGGGTAGCAGAAAAGCTTTCTTT
d_gene: -
abundance: once
v_gene: TRBV29-1
j_gene: TRBJ1-1

CDR3aa: CASSIPGSYSNQPQHF
CDR3nt: TGTGCCAGCAGCATACCAGGGTCTTATAGCAATCAGCCCCAGCATTTT
d_gene: -
abundance: -
v_gene: TRBV28
j_gene: TRBJ1-5

CDR3aa: CASSTTGAPDTQYF
CDR3nt: TGTGCCAGTAGTACGACAGGGGCCCCAGATACGCAGTATTTT
d_gene: TRBD1
abundance: -
v_gene: TRBV19
j_gene: TRBJ2-3

CDR3aa: CASRLSGANVLTF
CDR3nt: TGTGCCAGCAGGCTATCCGGGGCCAACGTCCTGACTTTC
d_gene: -
abundance: -
v_gene: TRBV5-4
j_gene: TRBJ2-6

CDR3aa: CASSPRIAGEGEQFF
CDR3nt: TGTGCCAGCAGCCCCCGGATAGCGGGAGAGGGTGAGCAGTTCTTC
d_gene: TRBD2
abundance: -
v_gene: TRBV5-4
j_gene: TRBJ2-1

CDR3aa: CSVRSNYPSYEQYF
CDR3nt: TGCAGCGTTCGTTCGAATTACCCCTCTTACGAGCAGTACTTC
d_gene: -
abundance: -
v_gene: TRBV29-1
j_gene: TRBJ2-7

CDR3aa: CASSLAGGSYEQYF
CDR3nt: TGTGCCAGCAGCCTAGCGGGAGGATCCTACGAGCAGTACTTC
d_gene: TRBD2
abundance: -
v_gene: TRBV5-4
j_gene: TRBJ2-7

CDR3aa: CAWSTGGGYGYTF
CDR3nt: TGTGCCTGGAGCACAGGGGGCGGCTATGGCTACACCTTC
d_gene: TRBD1
abundance: -
v_gene: TRBV30
j_gene: TRBJ1-2

CDR3aa: CASSQEGPGLAANMDTQYF
CDR3nt: TGCGCCAGCAGCCAAGAAGGCCCGGGACTAGCGGCGAACATGGATACGCAGTATTTT
d_gene: TRBD2
abundance: -
v_gene: TRBV4-1
j_gene: TRBJ2-3

CDR3aa: CAISESGLNTGELFF
CDR3nt: TGTGCCATCAGTGAGTCGGGCCTAAACACCGGGGAGCTGTTTTTT
d_gene: -
abundance: -
v_gene: TRBV10-3
j_gene: TRBJ2-2

CDR3aa: CASSLGGFRNQPQHF
CDR3nt: TGTGCCAGCAGCTTGGGAGGGTTCCGCAATCAGCCCCAGCATTTT
d_gene: -
abundance: -
v_gene: TRBV5-6
j_gene: TRBJ1-5

CDR3aa: CASSPGQSSYEQYF
CDR3nt: TGTGCCAGCTCACCGGGACAGAGCTCCTACGAGCAGTACTTC
d_gene: TRBD1
abundance: -
v_gene: TRBV18
j_gene: TRBJ2-7

CDR3aa: CASSLGQGGGEKLFF
CDR3nt: TGTGCCAGCAGCTTAGGACAGGGCGGAGGTGAAAAACTGTTTTTT
d_gene: TRBD1
abundance: -
v_gene: TRBV7-9
j_gene: TRBJ1-4

CDR3aa: CASSYRSNEKLFF
CDR3nt: TGTGCCAGCAGTTACAGGTCTAATGAAAAACTGTTTTTT
d_gene: -
abundance: -
v_gene: TRBV27
j_gene: TRBJ1-4

CDR3aa: CASNPLGQGGTEAFF
CDR3nt: TGTGCCAGCAACCCCTTGGGACAGGGCGGGACTGAAGCTTTCTTT
d_gene: TRBD1
abundance: -
v_gene: TRBV6-1
j_gene: TRBJ1-1

CDR3aa: CASSSTGTNVLTF
CDR3nt: TGTGCCAGCAGCTCGACGGGGACCAACGTCCTGACTTTC
d_gene: -
abundance: -
v_gene: TRBV7-3
j_gene: TRBJ2-6

CDR3aa: CASSLGGRGDTQYF
CDR3nt: TGTGCCAGCAGCCTTGGGGGCCGGGGGGACACGCAGTATTTT
d_gene: -
abundance: -
v_gene: TRBV6-1
j_gene: TRBJ2-3

CDR3aa: CASSVLSGVTDEQFF
CDR3nt: TGTGCCAGCAGCGTACTGTCCGGCGTTACGGATGAGCAGTTCTTC
d_gene: -
abundance: -
v_gene: TRBV9
j_gene: TRBJ2-1

CDR3aa: CASSTVYEGGGYTF
CDR3nt: TGTGCCAGCAGTACAGTCTACGAGGGGGGTGGCTACACCTTC
d_gene: -
abundance: -
v_gene: TRBV28
j_gene: TRBJ1-2

CDR3aa: CASSYRSEWTDTQYF
CDR3nt: TGTGCCAGCAGTTACAGGTCAGAGTGGACAGATACGCAGTATTTT
d_gene: -
abundance: -
v_gene: TRBV6-5
j_gene: TRBJ2-3

CDR3aa: CASTSQGAAEAFF
CDR3nt: TGTGCCAGCACCTCACAGGGGGCTGCTGAAGCTTTCTTT
d_gene: TRBD1
abundance: -
v_gene: TRBV6-1
j_gene: TRBJ1-1

CDR3aa: CASSPSRSGENTEAFF
CDR3nt: TGTGCCAGCTCACCAAGTCGATCAGGGGAAAACACTGAAGCTTTCTTT
d_gene: -
abundance: once
v_gene: TRBV18
j_gene: TRBJ1-1

CDR3aa: CASSQDGVYEQYF
CDR3nt: TGCGCCAGCAGCCAAGATGGGGTCTACGAGCAGTACTTC
d_gene: -
abundance: -
v_gene: TRBV4-1
j_gene: TRBJ2-7

CDR3aa: CASSSQTSGGDEQFF
CDR3nt: TGTGCCAGCAGCTCACAGACTAGCGGGGGTGATGAGCAGTTCTTC
d_gene: TRBD2
abundance: -
v_gene: TRBV28
j_gene: TRBJ2-1